A single sample is the source of the 24 T cell receptor beta chains below, sequenced in a study of T cell therapy after organ transplantation. Profiling relied on immunoSEQ multiplex PCR, and the TCRdb table lists in-frame clones only, not all of them. The sample consists of about 18,000 clones, 85% to 90% of them appearing once. Antigens of these TCRs are unknown. Described time point: 20-29 weeks after completion of therapy. The sequences come from CD8+ T cells from blood, collected after autologous CMV-specific T cell therapy. The receptors originated from a human patient who had received a solid organ transplant and had CMV disease. The T cells may partly be graft donor cells.

This chain connects TRBV13 to TRBJ2-3, with 14 bases aligning to TRBD2. Trimming took 2 bases from V and 4 from J; bases not matched to a gene: 5. The CDR3 covers 17 residues. Germline lookup yields CDR1 PRHDT and CDR2 FYEKMQ (reference sequence). DNA of the CDR3: TGTGCCAGCAGCTTAACGACTAGCGGGAGGGCCCCAGATACGCAGTATTTT. It translates to CASSLTTSGRAPDTQYF.

The J gene is TRBJ1-2, the V gene TRBV7-9, with a tentative D call TRBD1 (5 bases). The germline V and J ends were trimmed by 6 bases and 1 base, with 18 bases remaining between them. The CDR3 totals 16 residues. The V gene's germline CDR1 is SEHNR and CDR2 FQNEAQ (reference sequence). The CDR3 here is CASSFLEDTYNYGYTF. CDR3 bases: TGTGCCAGCAGTTTTCTTGAGGACACTTATAACTATGGCTACACCTTC.

The CDR3: CASSLAYAANTGELFF. CDR3 nucleotide sequence: TGTGCCAGCAGCTTAGCGTACGCGGCGAACACCGGGGAGCTGTTTTTT. The chain joins TRBV7-8 to TRBJ2-2; no firm D call. The CDR3 has 16 residues. The V end was cut by 0 bases, the J end by 0 bases, with 8 bases between. Germline CDR1 and CDR2: SGHVS and FQNEAQ.

The chain uses TRBV7-8 and TRBJ1-1; D is unresolved. V was clipped by 4 bases and J by 1 base, with 13 bases between them. The CDR3 is 15 residues long. Germline V gives CDR1 SGHVS, CDR2 FQNEAQ. The CDR3 bases are TGTGCCAGCAGCTCCGAGACCCGTTGGAACACTGAAGCTTTCTTT. Protein sequence: CASSSETRWNTEAFF.

The V call is TRBV10-2, the J call TRBJ1-5; weak D call: TRBD1 (5 bases). Germline V gene data show CDR1 as WSHSY and CDR2 as SAAADI. CDR3 length: 17 amino acids. V lost 1 base, J lost 1 base, and 14 bases lay in between. This CDR3 reads CASSEFGEPGSNQPQHF. DNA of the CDR3: TGCGCCAGCAGTGAGTTTGGCGAGCCAGGGAGCAATCAGCCCCAGCATTTT.

As concerns this clone: One junction end disagrees with the germline gene, perhaps due to a read error. The CDR3 sequence is CASSQGQGANEQYF. Written as DNA, the CDR3 is TGCGCCAGCAGCCAAGGGCAGGGGGCTAACGAGCAGTACTTC. The rearrangement links TRBV5-6 to TRBJ2-7, with 8 positions matching TRBD1. Germline V gene sequence: CDR1 SGHDT, CDR2 YYEEEE. This CDR3 region has 14 residues.

Within the sample, this clone is medium-sized. This chain joins TRBV30 and TRBJ2-2, with D tentatively TRBD2 (5 bases). V was shortened by 8 bases and J by 4 bases, with 11 bases between the two germline ends. This CDR3 spans 12 amino acids. Germline assignment: CDR1 GTSNPN and CDR2 SVGIG (reference sequence). The CDR3 DNA follows: TGTGCCAGAGGTGGGAGCACCGGGGAGCTGTTTTTT. This encodes CARGGSTGELFF.

The rearrangement links TRBV6-1 to TRBJ2-5, with 7 bases lining up with TRBD2. V dropped 1 base and J dropped 1; count of bases not matched to a gene: 6. The CDR3 loop spans 16 amino acids. In germline, CDR1 is MNHNS, CDR2 SASEGT. The CDR3 region is CASSEGLAKTQETQYF. The CDR3 DNA sequence: TGTGCCAGCAGTGAAGGACTAGCAAAGACCCAAGAGACCCAGTACTTC.

In DNA, the CDR3 is TGTGCCAGCAGTCTTAGGGCAGGGCCGAACACTGAAGCTTTCTTT. Residues: CASSLRAGPNTEAFF. The chain has TRBV13 and TRBJ1-1, with TRBD1 as a possible D gene (5 bases). CDR1 is PRHDT, CDR2 FYEKMQ, per germline (reference sequence). With 6 bases removed from V and 1 base from J, the gap between germline ends came to 15 bases. The CDR3 runs to 15 residues.

In nucleotides, the CDR3 is TGTGCCAGCAGTTACCGCGGGGCTAGTACCTTCAATGAGCAGTTCTTC. As protein: CASSYRGASTFNEQFF. This chain joins TRBV6-5 and TRBJ2-1, with a possible D match to TRBD2 (6 bases). Trimming took off 2 bases at V and 6 bases at J, with 17 bases between the two ends. CDR3 size: 16 residues. Germline values: CDR1 MNHEY, CDR2 SVGAGI.

The chain combines TRBV6-6 with TRBJ2-1, with D possibly matching TRBD2 (5 bases). The CDR3 spans 16 residues. Deletions cut 0 bases from V and 6 bases from J, with 15 bases between. Germline V gives CDR1 MNHNY, CDR2 SVGAGI (reference sequence). CDR3 DNA sequence: TGTGCCAGCAGTTACTCCACGGGCCCCCGGGGCAATGAGCAGTTCTTC. This codes for CASSYSTGPRGNEQFF.

The chain recombines TRBV9 with TRBJ1-1; no clear D gene. V was shortened by 0 bases and J by 8 bases, with 14 bases between the two germline ends. The CDR3 is 14 amino acids. Germline V lookup: CDR1 SGDLS, CDR2 YYNGEE. As DNA, the CDR3 is TGTGCCAGCAGCGTAGAGGGAGGGCGGCAAGAAGCTTTCTTT. This translates into CASSVEGGRQEAFF. Combining the CDR3 with reference TRBV9 and TRBJ1-1 gives the whole variable domain DSGVTQTPKHLITATGQRVTLRCSPRSGDLSVYWYQQSLDQGLQFLIQYYNGEERAKGNILERFSAQQFPDLHSELNLSSLELGDSALYFCASSVEGGRQEAFFGQGTRLTVV.

Only one count was recorded for this clone. The chain carries TRBV13 and TRBJ1-6, with D hard to call. V lost 5 bases, J lost 8 bases, and 16 bases lay in between. The CDR3 is 15 residues long. Germline CDR1 reads PRHDT; CDR2 reads FYEKMQ (reference sequence). DNA of the CDR3: TGTGCCAGCAGCGCCTGGACTATTAAGGATTCACCCCTCCACTTT. This gives the protein CASSAWTIKDSPLHF.

V usage is TRBV29-1 and J usage is TRBJ1-2, with D unclear. Between the trimmed V and J ends, which lost 4 bases and 3 bases, there was a span of 6 bases. CDR1 is SQVTM and CDR2 is ANQGSEA in the germline V gene. The length of the CDR3 is 11 residues. For the CDR3, the DNA is TGCAGCGTTGCTGGGGACTATGGCTACACCTTC. It is translated as CSVAGDYGYTF.

The chain links TRBV7-9 to TRBJ1-1, with D uncertain. The length of the CDR3 is 14 residues. Looked up from germline, CDR1 is SEHNR and CDR2 is FQNEAQ (reference sequence). Trimming removed 5 bases from V and 2 bases from J, with 12 bases in between. The CDR3 DNA reads TGTGCCAGCAGCCCCGTCGCGGCAAACACTGAAGCTTTCTTT. Translation: CASSPVAANTEAFF.

The gene calls are TRBV27 and TRBJ2-1; TRBD2 aligns across 7 bases. V trimming: 2 bases; J trimming: 0 bases; junction bases outside the gene matches: 4. Germline values: CDR1 MNHEY, CDR2 SMNVEV (reference sequence). The CDR3 loop spans 16 amino acids. The DNA of the CDR3 is TGTGCCAGCAGTTTACCTAGCGGTCTCTCCTACAATGAGCAGTTCTTC. The encoded protein is CASSLPSGLSYNEQFF.

The gene calls are TRBV27 and TRBJ1-3; no reliable D call. Germline values: CDR1 MNHEY, CDR2 SMNVEV (reference sequence). With 6 bases removed from V and 4 bases from J, the gap between germline ends came to 16 bases. CDR3 size: 15 residues. CDR3 coding DNA: TGTGCCAGCAGCCCTAAGGATACTTGGGGAAACACCATATATTTT. Amino acid sequence: CASSPKDTWGNTIYF.

The rearrangement uses TRBV27 and TRBJ2-5; 9 nucleotides agree with TRBD2. In germline, CDR1 is MNHEY, CDR2 SMNVEV (reference sequence). The trim removed 7 bases at V and 6 bases at J, leaving 9 bases unmatched. This CDR3 has 14 residues. CDR3 region: CASTLSGSTQTQYF. Written as DNA, the CDR3 is TGTGCCAGCACCCTTAGCGGGAGCACGCAGACCCAGTACTTC.

The chain has TRBV5-4 and TRBJ1-1, with D possibly matching TRBD1 (5 bases). Per the germline V gene, CDR1 is SGHNT and CDR2 is YYREEE (reference sequence). Trimming pared 3 bases from V and 1 base from J, leaving 13 bases between. CDR3 length equals 15 residues. For the CDR3, the DNA is TGTGCCAGCAGCTCTCTGGGGGAGGAGAACACTGAAGCTTTCTTT. Its protein product is CASSSLGEENTEAFF.

By share of the sample, this clone is medium-sized (0.01 to 0.1%). The V gene is TRBV7-9, the J gene TRBJ1-5; no firm D call. Germline V gene sequence: CDR1 SEHNR, CDR2 FQNEAQ (reference sequence). There are 14 residues in the CDR3. Trimming pared 1 base from V and 2 bases from J, leaving 6 bases between. CDR3 sequence (DNA): TGTGCCAGCAGCTTAGAATGGGGCAATCAGCCCCAGCATTTT. It encodes CASSLEWGNQPQHF.

The chain employs TRBV4-2 and TRBJ2-7; D gene unclear. The CDR3 extends over 17 amino acids. The germline gives CDR1 LGHNA, CDR2 YNFKEQ. V lost 1 base and J 3 bases, leaving 19 bases between the germline ends. CDR3 in DNA: TGTGCCAGCAGCCAAGCCGCTCCGGACGACAAGAGCTACGAGCAGTACTTC. This gives the protein CASSQAAPDDKSYEQYF.

The chain has TRBV6-5 and TRBJ1-2; 9 nucleotides align to TRBD1. V was pared by 6 bases and J by 8 bases, with 13 bases of the junction left unmatched. The CDR3 consists of 15 residues. The germline V gene has CDR1 MNHEY and CDR2 SVGAGI. The CDR3: CASSQPGQGVWGYTF. CDR3 bases: TGTGCCAGCAGCCAGCCGGGACAGGGTGTTTGGGGCTACACCTTC.

This clone has just a few counts. V gene TRBV19 combines with J gene TRBJ1-5, with D perhaps TRBD1 (6 bases). The V gene lost 7 bases and the J gene lost 0 bases, with 13 bases spanning the gap. Germline lookup yields CDR1 LNHDA and CDR2 SQIVND (reference sequence). CDR3 length: 15 residues. Written as DNA, the CDR3 is TGTGCCAGTACCGCCGGACAGCATAGCAATCAGCCCCAGCATTTT. This gives the protein CASTAGQHSNQPQHF. Combining the CDR3 with reference TRBV19 and TRBJ1-5 gives the whole variable domain DGGITQSPKYLFRKEGQNVTLSCEQNLNHDAMYWYRQDPGQGLRLIYYSQIVNDFQKGDIAEGYSVSREKKESFPLTVTSAQKNPTAFYLCASTAGQHSNQPQHFGDGTRLSIL.

This clone was seen once. The V call is TRBV5-1, the J call TRBJ1-1; 7 bases match TRBD1. The CDR3 has 16 amino acids. The junction had 11 bases not matched to a gene; V was cut back by 0 bases and J by 6 bases. Germline CDR1 is SGHRS and CDR2 is YFSETQ. This chain's CDR3 is CASSLVTGQPVAEAFF. The CDR3 nucleotides are TGCGCCAGCAGCTTGGTGACAGGGCAGCCCGTCGCTGAAGCTTTCTTT.